Below are 21 T cell receptor beta chains sequenced from a single sample in a study of T cells in Graves' hyperthyroidism and ophthalmopathy. What was amplified from RNA transcripts were TCR beta CDR3 regions. First-round RT-PCR targeting the TCR CDR3 was performed with the HTBI primer set. TCRdb re-derived calls from the multiplex PCR reads in MiXCR, one entry per CDR3 protein. The data hold hundreds of thousands of distinct CDR3 sequences, with around 38% observed a single time. Sequenced input: blood. The receptors stem from a man between 18 and 35 years old with Graves' hyperthyroidism.

The rearrangement uses TRBV14 and TRBJ1-2, with a weak D call TRBD1 (5 bases). The CDR3 has 15 residues. CDR1 SGHDN and CDR2 FVKESK come from the germline V gene. V was cut by 5 bases and J by 3 bases, with 16 bases left in between. CDR3 sequence: CASSAWEGLDYGYTF. CDR3 bases: TGTGCCAGCAGCGCCTGGGAGGGGCTGGACTATGGCTACACCTTC.

This clonotype was counted many times. One junction end disagrees with the germline gene, perhaps due to a read error. V and J are TRBV5-1 and TRBJ1-5, with TRBD1 as a possible D gene (5 bases). Germline V gene sequence: CDR1 SGHRS, CDR2 YFSETQ. CDR3 size: 14 residues. The CDR3 reads CASSLGTSNQPQHF. The DNA for the CDR3 is TGTGCCAGCAGCTTGGGGACCAGCAATCAGCCCCAGCATTTT.

This clonotype was seen more than once but under ten times. The rearrangement uses TRBV5-5 and TRBJ2-5; 9 bases agree with TRBD2. J gave up 5 bases and V 3 bases, and 8 bases lay outside the gene matches. Per the germline V gene, CDR1 is SGHKS and CDR2 is YYEKEE (reference sequence). CDR3 length: 15 residues. In nucleotides, the CDR3 is TGTGCCAGCAGCTATAGCGGGGGTCGGGGGGAGACCCAGTACTTC. Amino acid sequence: CASSYSGGRGETQYF.

CDR3 sequence: CASSQGFISGNTIYF. Written as DNA, the CDR3 is TGTGCCAGCAGCCAAGGTTTTATCTCTGGAAACACCATATATTTT. The rearrangement uses TRBV7-6 and TRBJ1-3; no reliable D call. V was trimmed by 5 bases and J by 0 bases, leaving 11 bases between them. CDR1 and CDR2 (germline): SGHVS, FNYEAQ. This CDR3 has 15 residues.

The sample holds many counts of this clonotype. The CDR3 nucleotides read TGCAGCGTTGCCATAGGGGAAAATCAGCCCCAGCATTTT. Its protein product is CSVAIGENQPQHF. The gene calls are TRBV29-1 and TRBJ1-5, with D maybe TRBD1 (5 bases). The length of the CDR3 is 13 residues. V dropped 4 bases and J dropped 4 bases, with 11 bases sitting between them. Germline CDR1 and CDR2: SQVTM and ANQGSEA.

CDR3 sequence (DNA): TGCGCCAGCAGCCAAGATGCCAGGGGTAGCAATCAGCCCCAGCATTTT. Translation gives CASSQDARGSNQPQHF. This chain connects TRBV4-3 to TRBJ1-5, with TRBD1 as a possible D gene (6 bases). The CDR3 totals 16 residues. Germline-derived CDR1 and CDR2 are LGHNA and YSLEER. The V end was cut by 0 bases, the J end by 0 bases, with 9 bases between.

This clonotype was detected ten times or more. The J gene is TRBJ1-3, the V gene TRBV9; TRBD1 matches 7 bases. Germline V gene data show CDR1 as SGDLS and CDR2 as YYNGEE. The CDR3 has 13 residues. J gave up 6 bases and V 3 bases, and 3 bases lay outside the gene matches. The CDR3 here is CASSGTGENTIYF. In DNA, the CDR3 is TGTGCCAGCAGCGGGACAGGCGAAAACACCATATATTTT.

The CDR3 DNA is TGCAGCGCCGCAAGACAGAACACCGGGGAGCTGTTTTTT. This encodes CSAARQNTGELFF. The chain couples TRBV29-1 to TRBJ2-2; D gene ambiguous. V was pared by 7 bases and J by 1 base, with 10 bases between. Germline V gene sequence: CDR1 SQVTM, CDR2 ANQGSEA. The CDR3 spans 13 residues.

This clonotype was picked up a small number of times. This rearrangement joins TRBV2 to TRBJ1-1; weak D call: TRBD1 (5 bases). The CDR3 loop spans 17 amino acids. V was pared by 0 bases and J by 2 bases, with 16 bases between. Germline CDR1 and CDR2: SNHLY and FYNNEI. The DNA of the CDR3 is TGTGCCAGCAGTGAAGCTCCTTACAGGAGCACTAACACTGAAGCTTTCTTT. Amino acid sequence: CASSEAPYRSTNTEAFF. Full variable domain (remainder filled in from reference TRBV2 and TRBJ1-1): EPEVTQTPSHQVTQMGQEVILRCVPISNHLYFYWYRQILGQKVEFLVSFYNNEISEKSEIFDDQFSVERPDGSNFTLKIRSTKLEDSAMYFCASSEAPYRSTNTEAFFGQGTRLTVV.

For this clonotype: This may arise from a read error, as a much more abundant clone is one base away. J is TRBJ1-6 and V is TRBV19; D unclear. The CDR3 consists of 13 residues. CDR1 is LNHDA and CDR2 is SQIVND in the germline V gene (reference sequence). Trimming pared 4 bases from V and 8 bases from J, leaving 9 bases between. CDR3 in DNA: TGTGCCAGTAGTAACAGCCAGGATTCACCCCTCCACTTT. Its translation: CASSNSQDSPLHF.

V is TRBV15 and J is TRBJ1-5; maybe TRBD1 (6 bases). Germline CDR1 reads LNHNV; CDR2 reads YYDKDF (reference sequence). Trimming cost V 0 bases and J 7 bases, with 16 bases left between them. The CDR3 runs to 16 residues. CDR3 in DNA: TGTGCCACCAGCAGAGAAGGCTGGGGGGCTGGGCAGCCCCAGCATTTT. Its protein product is CATSREGWGAGQPQHF.

The chain is built from TRBV24-1 and TRBJ2-2; D call uncertain. The CDR3 has 15 residues. Germline V gene sequence: CDR1 KGHDR, CDR2 SFDVKD. Trimming took off 5 bases at V and 4 bases at J, with 13 bases between the two ends. The CDR3 loop is CATSATRFSTGELFF. CDR3 sequence (DNA): TGTGCCACCAGTGCGACAAGGTTTAGCACCGGGGAGCTGTTTTTT.

Of note for this clonotype: Possible read error: a much larger clone is one base away. J is TRBJ2-5 and V is TRBV29-1; possibly TRBD2 for D (6 bases). The CDR3 is 12 amino acids. The germline V gene has CDR1 SQVTM and CDR2 ANQGSEA. V was cut by 3 bases and J by 7 bases, with 12 bases left in between. The CDR3 spells CSVEKGGGTQYF. In DNA form, the CDR3 reads TGCAGCGTTGAGAAGGGAGGAGGGACCCAGTACTTC.

The CDR3 bases are TGTGCCAGCAGTTACCTGAGCAGGAAAGGGACCGGGGAGCTGTTTTTT. This translates into CASSYLSRKGTGELFF. This rearrangement joins TRBV6-5 to TRBJ2-2; the D is unclear. The CDR3 contains 16 residues. With 2 bases removed from V and 5 bases from J, the gap between germline ends came to 15 bases. In germline, CDR1 is MNHEY, CDR2 SVGAGI.

V usage is TRBV7-9 and J usage is TRBJ1-1; D unresolved. V was cut by 0 bases and J by 2 bases, with 13 bases left in between. The CDR3 spans 16 residues. Per the germline V gene, CDR1 is SEHNR and CDR2 is FQNEAQ (reference sequence). The CDR3 DNA reads as TGTGCCAGCAGCTTAGCGGGTCACCGGGCCAACACTGAAGCTTTCTTT. Translating it yields CASSLAGHRANTEAFF.

This sequence joins TRBV2 and TRBJ2-5, with D hard to call. The CDR3 loop spans 11 amino acids. Between the trimmed V and J ends, which lost 5 bases and 6 bases, there was a span of 7 bases. The germline V gene encodes CDR1 SNHLY and CDR2 FYNNEI. CDR3 sequence reads: CASSFVQTQYF. CDR3 coding DNA: TGTGCCAGCAGTTTCGTCCAGACCCAGTACTTC.

This clonotype showed up just a few times. V gene TRBV9 combines with J gene TRBJ1-1, with D maybe TRBD1 (6 bases). Germline V gene data show CDR1 as SGDLS and CDR2 as YYNGEE. V lost 0 bases and J 8 bases, leaving 17 bases between the germline ends. CDR3 size: 15 residues. CDR3 coding DNA: TGTGCCAGCAGCGTAGCCTCGACAGGATCGGTAGAAGCTTTCTTT. This translates into CASSVASTGSVEAFF.

This clonotype has only a few counts. V gene TRBV2 combines with J gene TRBJ1-5; 8 nucleotides line up with TRBD1. The V and J ends lost 4 bases and 2 bases, in that order; junction bases with no gene match: 4. This CDR3 has 15 residues. Germline values: CDR1 SNHLY, CDR2 FYNNEI. For the CDR3, the DNA is TGTGCCAGCAGTGTCGACAGGGGAGGCAATCAGCCCCAGCATTTT. This encodes CASSVDRGGNQPQHF. Combining the CDR3 with reference TRBV2 and TRBJ1-5 gives the whole variable domain EPEVTQTPSHQVTQMGQEVILRCVPISNHLYFYWYRQILGQKVEFLVSFYNNEISEKSEIFDDQFSVERPDGSNFTLKIRSTKLEDSAMYFCASSVDRGGNQPQHFGDGTRLSIL.

This clonotype was seen ten or more times. This chain joins TRBV2 and TRBJ2-7, with 7 positions matching TRBD1. CDR1 SNHLY and CDR2 FYNNEI come from the germline V gene. The CDR3 runs 14 residues. The V segment lost 7 bases and the J segment 3 bases; nucleotides outside the gene matches: 9. The CDR3 reads CASTLTGLGYEQYF. The CDR3 nucleotides read TGTGCCAGCACCCTGACAGGGCTGGGCTACGAGCAGTACTTC.

The chain recombines TRBV9 with TRBJ2-5; 9 bases are shared with TRBD2. Trimming at V came to 0 bases and at J to 5 bases, leaving 11 bases not matched to a gene. The germline V gene encodes CDR1 SGDLS and CDR2 YYNGEE. The CDR3 length is 17 residues. The CDR3 protein is CASSVGFGGGALETQYF. CDR3 DNA sequence: TGTGCCAGCAGCGTAGGATTTGGCGGGGGGGCCCTGGAGACCCAGTACTTC. The complete variable domain, with remaining parts taken from reference TRBV9 and TRBJ2-5, reads DSGVTQTPKHLITATGQRVTLRCSPRSGDLSVYWYQQSLDQGLQFLIQYYNGEERAKGNILERFSAQQFPDLHSELNLSSLELGDSALYFCASSVGFGGGALETQYFGPGTRLLVL.

The chain couples TRBV19 to TRBJ1-2; the D gene is possibly TRBD1 (6 bases). In germline, CDR1 is LNHDA, CDR2 SQIVND (reference sequence). V was trimmed by 9 bases and J by 6 bases, leaving 17 bases between them. The CDR3 runs 13 residues. The CDR3, as DNA: TGTGCCAGCCACAGGGCTACTTACCATGGCTACACCTTC. It specifies CASHRATYHGYTF.